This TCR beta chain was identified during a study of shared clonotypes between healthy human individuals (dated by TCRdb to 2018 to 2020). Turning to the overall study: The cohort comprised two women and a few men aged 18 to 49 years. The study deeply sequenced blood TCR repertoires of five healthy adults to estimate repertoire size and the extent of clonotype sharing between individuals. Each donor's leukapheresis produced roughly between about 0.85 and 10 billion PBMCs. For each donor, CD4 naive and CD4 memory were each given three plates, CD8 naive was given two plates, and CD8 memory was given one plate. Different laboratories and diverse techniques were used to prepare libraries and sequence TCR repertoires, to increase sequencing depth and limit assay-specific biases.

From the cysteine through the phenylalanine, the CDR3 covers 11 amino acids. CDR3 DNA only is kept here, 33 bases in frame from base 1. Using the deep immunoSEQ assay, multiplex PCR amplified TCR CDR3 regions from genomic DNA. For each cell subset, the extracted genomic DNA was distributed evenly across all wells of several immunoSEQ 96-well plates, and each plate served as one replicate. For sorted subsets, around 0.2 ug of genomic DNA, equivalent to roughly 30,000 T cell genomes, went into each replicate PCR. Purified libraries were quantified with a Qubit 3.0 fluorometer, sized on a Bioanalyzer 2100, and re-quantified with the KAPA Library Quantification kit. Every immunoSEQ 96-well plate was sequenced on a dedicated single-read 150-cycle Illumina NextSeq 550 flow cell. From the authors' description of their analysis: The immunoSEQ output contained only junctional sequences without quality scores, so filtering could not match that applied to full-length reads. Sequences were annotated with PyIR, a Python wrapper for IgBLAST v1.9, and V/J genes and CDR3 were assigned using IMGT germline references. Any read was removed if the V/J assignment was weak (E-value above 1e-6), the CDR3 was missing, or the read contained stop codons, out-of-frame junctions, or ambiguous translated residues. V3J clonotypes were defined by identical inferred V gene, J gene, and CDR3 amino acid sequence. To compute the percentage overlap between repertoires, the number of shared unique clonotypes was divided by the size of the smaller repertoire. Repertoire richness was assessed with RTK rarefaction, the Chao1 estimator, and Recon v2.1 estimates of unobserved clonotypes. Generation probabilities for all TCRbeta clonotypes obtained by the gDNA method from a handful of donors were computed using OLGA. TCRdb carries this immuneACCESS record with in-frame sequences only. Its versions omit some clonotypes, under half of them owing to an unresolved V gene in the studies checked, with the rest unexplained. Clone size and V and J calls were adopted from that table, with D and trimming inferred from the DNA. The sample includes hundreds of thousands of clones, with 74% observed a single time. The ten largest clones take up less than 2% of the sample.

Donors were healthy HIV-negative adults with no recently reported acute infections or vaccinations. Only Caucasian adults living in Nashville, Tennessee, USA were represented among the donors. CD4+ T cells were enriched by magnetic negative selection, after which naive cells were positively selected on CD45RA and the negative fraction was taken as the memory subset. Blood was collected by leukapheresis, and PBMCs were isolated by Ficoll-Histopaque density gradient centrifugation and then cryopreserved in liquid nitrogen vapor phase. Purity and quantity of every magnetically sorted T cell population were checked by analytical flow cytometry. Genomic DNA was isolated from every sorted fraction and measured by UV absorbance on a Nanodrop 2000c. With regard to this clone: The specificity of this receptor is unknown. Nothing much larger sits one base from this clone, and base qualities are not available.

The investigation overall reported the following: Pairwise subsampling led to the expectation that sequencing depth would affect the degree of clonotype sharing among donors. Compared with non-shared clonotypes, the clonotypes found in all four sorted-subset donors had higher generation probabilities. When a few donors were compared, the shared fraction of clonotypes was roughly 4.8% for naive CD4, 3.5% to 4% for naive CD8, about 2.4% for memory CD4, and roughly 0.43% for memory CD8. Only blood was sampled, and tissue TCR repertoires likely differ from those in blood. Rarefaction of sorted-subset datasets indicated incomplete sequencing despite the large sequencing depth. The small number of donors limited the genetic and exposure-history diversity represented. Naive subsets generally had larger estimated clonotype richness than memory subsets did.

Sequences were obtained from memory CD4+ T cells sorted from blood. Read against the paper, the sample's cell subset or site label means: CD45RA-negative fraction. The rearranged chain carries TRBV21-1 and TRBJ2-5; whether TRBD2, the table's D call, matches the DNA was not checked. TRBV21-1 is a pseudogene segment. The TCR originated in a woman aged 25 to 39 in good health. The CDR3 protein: CASSSHGAQYF. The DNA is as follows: TGTGCCAGCAGCAGTCACGGGGCCCAGTACTTC.